A selection of T cell receptor beta chains follows, all from one sample in a study of CD8 T cells in Susac syndrome. TCRdb reanalysed the immunoSEQ multiplex PCR reads using MiXCR and keeps one entry per CDR3 protein. The sample records around 280,000 distinct CDR3 sequences, 70% to 90% being singletons. Sample: CD8+ T cells from PBMCs. These receptors were obtained from a human donor with multiple sclerosis. The CDR3 runs from the conserved cysteine through the conserved F or W. The D gene is left open where the match is weak. The size field is filled for only some rows; it gives once, few, many or a size class.

D	size	V	J	CDR3	DNA
TRBD1	NA	TRBV2	TRBJ1-1	CASSMDRVGVDTEAFF	TGTGCCAGCAGTATGGACAGGGTTGGGGTCGACACTGAAGCTTTCTTT
NA	few	TRBV28	TRBJ2-7	CASSLSDPTQQYF	TGTGCCAGCAGTTTAAGTGATCCTACGCAGCAGTACTTC
TRBD2	NA	TRBV7-3	TRBJ2-1	CASSPGGLADYNEQFF	TGTGCCAGCAGTCCGGGCGGACTAGCGGACTACAATGAGCAGTTCTTC
NA	NA	TRBV7-3	TRBJ1-1	CASSLRRGYGPFYGVEDEAFF	TGTGCCAGCAGCTTAAGACGGGGCTACGGGCCCTTCTACGGGGTGGAGGATGAAGCTTTCTTT
NA	NA	TRBV11-2	TRBJ2-7	CASSLPGEQYF	TGTGCCAGCAGCTTACCGGGCGAGCAGTACTTC
NA	NA	TRBV7-3	TRBJ2-5	CASSLTLGGLEAQYF	TGTGCCAGCAGCTTAACGTTGGGGGGCCTGGAGGCCCAGTACTTC
NA	NA	TRBV7-9	TRBJ2-2	CASKPGNTGELFF	TGTGCCAGCAAGCCGGGCAACACCGGGGAGCTGTTTTTT
NA	NA	TRBV5-5	TRBJ2-2	CASSPPYKLNTGELFF	TGTGCCAGCAGCCCGCCGTACAAACTGAACACCGGGGAGCTGTTTTTT
TRBD2	NA	TRBV24-1	TRBJ2-1	CATGRAGGPVYEQFF	TGTGCCACCGGTAGGGCGGGAGGGCCTGTGTATGAGCAGTTCTTC
NA	NA	TRBV2	TRBJ1-1	CASSEEGWTEAFF	TGTGCCAGCAGTGAAGAGGGCTGGACTGAAGCTTTCTTT
NA	once	TRBV27	TRBJ1-1	CASSFGGSPNTEAFF	TGTGCCAGCAGTTTCGGAGGAAGCCCGAACACTGAAGCTTTCTTT
TRBD1	NA	TRBV20-1	TRBJ2-1	CSAFGQESYNEQFF	TGCAGTGCTTTTGGACAGGAGTCCTACAATGAGCAGTTCTTC
NA	NA	TRBV20-1	TRBJ2-2	CSAREVRRTFGELFF	TGCAGTGCTAGAGAGGTTAGAAGGACCTTCGGGGAGCTGTTTTTT
TRBD2	NA	TRBV5-4	TRBJ2-1	CASSLASGIGNEQFF	TGTGCCAGCAGCTTGGCTAGCGGGATTGGGAATGAGCAGTTCTTC
TRBD2	once	TRBV13	TRBJ2-7	CASSLGVSGYEQYF	TGTGCCAGCAGCTTAGGGGTTAGCGGGTACGAGCAGTACTTC
NA	NA	TRBV9	TRBJ2-1	CASSVKDRFNEQFF	TGTGCCAGCAGCGTAAAGGACCGCTTCAATGAGCAGTTCTTC
NA	NA	TRBV6-6	TRBJ1-4	CASSYVNEKLFF	TGTGCCAGCAGTTACGTTAATGAAAAACTGTTTTTT
NA	NA	TRBV7-9	TRBJ2-7	CAGRRDGSYEQYF	TGTGCCGGGCGGCGGGATGGCTCCTACGAGCAGTACTTC
NA	NA	TRBV3-1	TRBJ2-1	CASSQDLGRELEQFF	TGTGCCAGCAGCCAAGACCTGGGGCGGGAACTTGAGCAGTTCTTC
TRBD2	NA	TRBV28	TRBJ2-7	CASSPGSFTSGRTYEQYF	TGTGCCAGCAGTCCCGGCTCCTTTACTAGCGGGAGAACCTACGAGCAGTACTTC
TRBD2	NA	TRBV29-1	TRBJ2-7	CSVKSGRATHEQYF	TGCAGCGTGAAGAGCGGGAGGGCCACCCACGAGCAGTACTTC
NA	once	TRBV2	TRBJ1-2	CASEKGAGKVYGYTF	TGTGCCAGCGAGAAAGGAGCAGGAAAAGTCTATGGCTACACCTTC
NA	once	TRBV13	TRBJ1-1	CASSLIQGNTEAFF	TGTGCCAGCAGCTTAATACAGGGCAACACTGAAGCTTTCTTT
NA	NA	TRBV5-4	TRBJ2-1	CASSFSPYNEQFF	TGTGCCAGCAGCTTCTCTCCCTACAATGAGCAGTTCTTC
TRBD2	NA	TRBV27	TRBJ2-1	CASSPSSGGKQLDEQFF	TGTGCCAGCAGTCCAAGTAGCGGGGGGAAGCAACTGGATGAGCAGTTCTTC
NA	NA	TRBV12-3/TRBV12-4	TRBJ2-7	CASSQGGGVYEQYF	TGTGCCAGCAGCCAGGGAGGGGGGGTCTACGAGCAGTACTTC